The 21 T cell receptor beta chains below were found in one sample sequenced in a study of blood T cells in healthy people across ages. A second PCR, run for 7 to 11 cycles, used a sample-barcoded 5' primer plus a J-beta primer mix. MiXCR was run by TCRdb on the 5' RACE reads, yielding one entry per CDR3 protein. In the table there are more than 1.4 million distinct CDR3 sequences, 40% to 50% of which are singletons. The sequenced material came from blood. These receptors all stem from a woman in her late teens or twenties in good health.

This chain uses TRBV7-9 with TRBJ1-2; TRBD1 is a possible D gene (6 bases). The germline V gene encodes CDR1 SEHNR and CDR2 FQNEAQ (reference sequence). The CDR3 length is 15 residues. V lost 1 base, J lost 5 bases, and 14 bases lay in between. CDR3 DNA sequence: TGTGCCAGCAGCTTAGGCCAGGGGCGACCGTATGGCTACACCTTC. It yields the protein CASSLGQGRPYGYTF.

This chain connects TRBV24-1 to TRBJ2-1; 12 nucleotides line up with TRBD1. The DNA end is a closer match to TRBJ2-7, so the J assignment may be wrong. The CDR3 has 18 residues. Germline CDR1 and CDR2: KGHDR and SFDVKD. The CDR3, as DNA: TGTGCCACCAGTTCGGGACAGGGGGCTCATAGCTCCTACAATGAGCAGTACTTC. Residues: CATSSGQGAHSSYNEQYF.

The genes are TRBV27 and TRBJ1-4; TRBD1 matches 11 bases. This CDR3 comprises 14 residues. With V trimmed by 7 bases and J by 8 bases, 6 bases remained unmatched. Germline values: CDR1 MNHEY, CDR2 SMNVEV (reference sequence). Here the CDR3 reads CASTSGTGGEKLFF. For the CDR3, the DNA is TGTGCCAGCACTTCCGGGACAGGGGGGGAAAAACTGTTTTTT.

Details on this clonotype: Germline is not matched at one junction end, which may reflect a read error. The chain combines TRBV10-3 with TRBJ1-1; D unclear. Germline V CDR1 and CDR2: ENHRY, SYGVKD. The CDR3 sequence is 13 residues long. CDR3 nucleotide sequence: TGTGCCACCAGTAAACACCCGGGGACTGAAGCTTTCTTT. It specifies CATSKHPGTEAFF.

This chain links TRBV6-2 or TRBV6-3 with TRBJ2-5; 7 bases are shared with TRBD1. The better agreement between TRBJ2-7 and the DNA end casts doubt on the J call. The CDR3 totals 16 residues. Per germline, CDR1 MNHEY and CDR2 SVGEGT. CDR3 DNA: TGTGCCAGCAGTTACTCGAGAGGGGGCGGACCCTACGAGCAGTACTTC. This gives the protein CASSYSRGGGPYEQYF.

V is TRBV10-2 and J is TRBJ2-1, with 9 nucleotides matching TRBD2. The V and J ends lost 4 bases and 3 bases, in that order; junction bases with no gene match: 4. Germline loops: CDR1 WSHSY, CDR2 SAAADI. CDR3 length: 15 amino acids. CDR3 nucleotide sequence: TGCGCCAGCAGTGGGACTAGCGCTGGCTACAATGAGCAGTTCTTC. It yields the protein CASSGTSAGYNEQFF.

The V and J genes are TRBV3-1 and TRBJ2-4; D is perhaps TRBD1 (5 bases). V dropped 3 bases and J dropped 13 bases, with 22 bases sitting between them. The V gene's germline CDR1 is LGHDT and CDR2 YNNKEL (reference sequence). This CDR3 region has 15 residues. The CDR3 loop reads CASSQWNRKGSEQYF. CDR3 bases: TGTGCCAGCAGCCAGTGGAACAGGAAGGGGTCGGAGCAGTACTTC.

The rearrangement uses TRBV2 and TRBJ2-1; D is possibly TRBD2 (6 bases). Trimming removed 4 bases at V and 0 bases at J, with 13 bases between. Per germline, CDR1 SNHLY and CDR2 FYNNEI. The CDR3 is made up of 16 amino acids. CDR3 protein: CASSGHGGSSYNEQFF. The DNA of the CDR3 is TGTGCCAGCAGTGGTCACGGGGGAAGCTCCTACAATGAGCAGTTCTTC.

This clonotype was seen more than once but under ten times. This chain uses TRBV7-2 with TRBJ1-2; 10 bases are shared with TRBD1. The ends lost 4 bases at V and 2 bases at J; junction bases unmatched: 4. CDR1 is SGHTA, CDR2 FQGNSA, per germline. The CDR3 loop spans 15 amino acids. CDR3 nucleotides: TGTGCCAGCAGCTGGGACAGGGGCTCCAACTATGGCTACACCTTC. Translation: CASSWDRGSNYGYTF.

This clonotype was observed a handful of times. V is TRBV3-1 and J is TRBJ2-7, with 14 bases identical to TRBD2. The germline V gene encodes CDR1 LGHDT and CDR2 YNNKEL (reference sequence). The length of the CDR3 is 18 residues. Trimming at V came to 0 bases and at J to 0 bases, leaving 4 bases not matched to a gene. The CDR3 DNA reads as TGTGCCAGCAGCCAAGATTTAGGGACTAGCGGGGGCTCCTACGAGCAGTACTTC. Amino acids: CASSQDLGTSGGSYEQYF.

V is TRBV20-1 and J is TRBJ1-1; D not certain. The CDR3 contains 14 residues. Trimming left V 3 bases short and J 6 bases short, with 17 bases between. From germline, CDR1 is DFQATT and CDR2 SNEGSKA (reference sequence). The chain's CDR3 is CSASKPGRRAEAFF. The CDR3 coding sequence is TGCAGTGCTAGCAAACCGGGAAGGAGGGCTGAAGCTTTCTTT.

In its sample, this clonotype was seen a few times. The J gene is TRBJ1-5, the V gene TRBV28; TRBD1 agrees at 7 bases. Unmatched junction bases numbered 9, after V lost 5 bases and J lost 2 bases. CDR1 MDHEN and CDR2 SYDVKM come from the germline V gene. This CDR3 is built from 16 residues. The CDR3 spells CASSPGGPWGNQPQHF. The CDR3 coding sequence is TGTGCCAGCAGTCCAGGGGGACCCTGGGGCAATCAGCCCCAGCATTTT.

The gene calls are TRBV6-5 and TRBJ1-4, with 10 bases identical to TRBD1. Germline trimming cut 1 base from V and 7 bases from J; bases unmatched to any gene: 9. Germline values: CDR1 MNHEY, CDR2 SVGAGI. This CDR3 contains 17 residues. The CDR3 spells CASSYWTGGFWSEKLFF. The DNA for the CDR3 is TGTGCCAGCAGTTACTGGACAGGGGGTTTTTGGAGTGAAAAACTGTTTTTT.

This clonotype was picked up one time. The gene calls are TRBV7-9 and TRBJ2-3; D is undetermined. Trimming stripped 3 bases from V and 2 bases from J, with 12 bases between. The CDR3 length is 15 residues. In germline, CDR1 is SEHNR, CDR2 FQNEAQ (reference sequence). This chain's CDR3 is CASSFGSIHTDTQYF. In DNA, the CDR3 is TGTGCCAGCAGCTTTGGCAGCATTCACACAGATACGCAGTATTTT.

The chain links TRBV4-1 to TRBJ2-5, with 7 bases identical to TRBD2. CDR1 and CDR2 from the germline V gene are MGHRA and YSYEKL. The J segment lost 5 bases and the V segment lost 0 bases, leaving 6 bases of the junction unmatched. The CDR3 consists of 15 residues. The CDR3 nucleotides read TGCGCCAGCAGCCAAGATCGCGGGAGTAGGGAGACCCAGTACTTC. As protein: CASSQDRGSRETQYF.

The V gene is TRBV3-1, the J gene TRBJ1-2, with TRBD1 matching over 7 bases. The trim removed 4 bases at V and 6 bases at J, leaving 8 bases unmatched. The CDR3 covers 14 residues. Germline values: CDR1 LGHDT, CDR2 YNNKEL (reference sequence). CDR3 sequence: CASSLRTGSDGYTF. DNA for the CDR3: TGTGCCAGCAGCCTTAGGACAGGATCAGATGGCTACACCTTC.

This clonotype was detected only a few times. CDR3: CASSHPVAGANVLTF. The CDR3, as DNA: TGTGCCAGCAGCCACCCAGTGGCTGGGGCCAACGTCCTGACTTTC. V gene TRBV7-9 combines with J gene TRBJ2-6, with D unclear. The CDR3 has 15 amino acids. The V end was cut by 5 bases, the J end by 2 bases, with 10 bases between. CDR1 and CDR2 (germline): SEHNR, FQNEAQ (reference sequence).

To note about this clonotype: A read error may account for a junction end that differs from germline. The CDR3: CAISESGGGWPNPNEQFF. CDR3 coding DNA: TGTGCTATCAGTGAGTCGGGAGGGGGGTGGCCCAACCCCAATGAGCAGTTCTTC. The chain joins TRBV10-3 to TRBJ2-1; 8 nucleotides match TRBD2. CDR3 length equals 18 residues. The germline V gene has CDR1 ENHRY and CDR2 SYGVKD.

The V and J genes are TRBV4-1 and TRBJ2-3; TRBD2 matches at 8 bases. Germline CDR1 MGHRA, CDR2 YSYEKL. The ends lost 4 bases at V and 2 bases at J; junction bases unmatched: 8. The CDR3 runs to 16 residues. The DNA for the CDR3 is TGCGCCAGCAGCCCCAGGACTAGCCCGGACACAGATACGCAGTATTTT. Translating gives CASSPRTSPDTDTQYF.

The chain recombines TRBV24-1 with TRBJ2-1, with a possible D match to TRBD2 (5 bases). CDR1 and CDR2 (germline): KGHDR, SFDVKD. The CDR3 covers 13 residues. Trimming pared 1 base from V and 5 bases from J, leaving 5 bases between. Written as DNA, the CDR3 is TGTGCCACCAGTGATTTCGGGGACAATGAGCAGTTCTTC. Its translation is CATSDFGDNEQFF.

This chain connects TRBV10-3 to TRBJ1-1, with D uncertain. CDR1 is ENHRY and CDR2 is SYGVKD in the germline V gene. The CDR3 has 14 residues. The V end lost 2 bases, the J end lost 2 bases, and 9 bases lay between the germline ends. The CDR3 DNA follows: TGTGCCATCAGTGAGGAGGAGATAAACACTGAAGCTTTCTTT. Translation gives CAISEEEINTEAFF.